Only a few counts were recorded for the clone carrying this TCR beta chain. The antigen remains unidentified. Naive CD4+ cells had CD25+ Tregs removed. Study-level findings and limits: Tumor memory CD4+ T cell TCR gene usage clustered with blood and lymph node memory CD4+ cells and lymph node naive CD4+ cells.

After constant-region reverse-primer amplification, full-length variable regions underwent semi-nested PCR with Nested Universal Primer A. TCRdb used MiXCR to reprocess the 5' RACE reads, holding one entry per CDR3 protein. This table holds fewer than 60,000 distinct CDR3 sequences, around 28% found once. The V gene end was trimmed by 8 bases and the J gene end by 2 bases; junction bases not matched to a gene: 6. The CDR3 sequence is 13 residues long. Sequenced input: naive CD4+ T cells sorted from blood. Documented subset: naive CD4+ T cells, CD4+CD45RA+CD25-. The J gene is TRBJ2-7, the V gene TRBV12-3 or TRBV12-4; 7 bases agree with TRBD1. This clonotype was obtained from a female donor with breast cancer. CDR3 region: CASGETGPYEQYF. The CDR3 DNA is TGTGCCAGCGGAGAGACAGGGCCCTACGAGCAGTACTTC.